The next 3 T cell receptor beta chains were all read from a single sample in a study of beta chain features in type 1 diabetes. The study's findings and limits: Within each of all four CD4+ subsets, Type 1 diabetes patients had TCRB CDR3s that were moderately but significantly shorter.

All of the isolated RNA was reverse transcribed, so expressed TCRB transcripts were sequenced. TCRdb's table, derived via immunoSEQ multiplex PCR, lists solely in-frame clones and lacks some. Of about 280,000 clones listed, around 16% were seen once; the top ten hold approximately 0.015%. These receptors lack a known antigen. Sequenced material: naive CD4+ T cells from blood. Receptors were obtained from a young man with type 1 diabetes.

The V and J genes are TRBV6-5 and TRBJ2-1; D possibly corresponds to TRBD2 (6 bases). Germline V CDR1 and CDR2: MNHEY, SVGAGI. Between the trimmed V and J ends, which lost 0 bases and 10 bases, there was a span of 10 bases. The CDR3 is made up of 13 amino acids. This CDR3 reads CASSYSSLAEQFF. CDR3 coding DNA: TGTGCCAGCAGTTACTCGAGCCTAGCGGAGCAGTTCTTC.

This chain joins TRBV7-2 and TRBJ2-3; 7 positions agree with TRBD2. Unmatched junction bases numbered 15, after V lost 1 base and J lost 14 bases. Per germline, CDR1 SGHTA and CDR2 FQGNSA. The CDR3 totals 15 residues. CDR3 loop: CASSLGLSVAGPTYF. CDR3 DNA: TGTGCCAGCAGCTTAGGGTTAAGTGTAGCGGGCCCCACGTATTTT.

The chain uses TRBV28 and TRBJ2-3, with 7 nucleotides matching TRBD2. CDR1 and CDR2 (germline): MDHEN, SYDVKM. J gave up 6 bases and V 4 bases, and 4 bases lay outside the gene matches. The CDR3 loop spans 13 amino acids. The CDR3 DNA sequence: TGTGCCAGCAGTTCACCGACTAGCGATACGCAGTATTTT. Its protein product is CASSSPTSDTQYF.